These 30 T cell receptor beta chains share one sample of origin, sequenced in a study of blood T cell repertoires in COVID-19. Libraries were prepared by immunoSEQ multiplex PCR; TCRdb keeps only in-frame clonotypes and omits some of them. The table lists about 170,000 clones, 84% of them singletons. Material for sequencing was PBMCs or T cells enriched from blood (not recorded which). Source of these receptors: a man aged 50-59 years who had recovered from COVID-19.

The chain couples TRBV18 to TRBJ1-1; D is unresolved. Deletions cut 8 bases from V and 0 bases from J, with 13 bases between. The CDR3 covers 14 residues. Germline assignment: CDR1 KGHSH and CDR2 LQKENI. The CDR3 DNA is TGTGCCAGCACGCCGGGAGCTGTGAACACTGAAGCTTTCTTT. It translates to CASTPGAVNTEAFF. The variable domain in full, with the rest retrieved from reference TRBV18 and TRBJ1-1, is NAGVMQNPRHLVRRRGQEARLRCSPMKGHSHVYWYRQLPEEGLKFMVYLQKENIIDESGMPKERFSAEFPKEGPSILRIQQVVRGDSAAYFCASTPGAVNTEAFFGQGTRLTVV.

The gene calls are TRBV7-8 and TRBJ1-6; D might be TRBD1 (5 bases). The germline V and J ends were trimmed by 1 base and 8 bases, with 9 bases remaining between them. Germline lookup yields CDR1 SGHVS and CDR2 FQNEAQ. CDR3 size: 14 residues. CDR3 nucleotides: TGTGCCAGCAGCTTAGTCGACAGATATTCACCCCTCCACTTT. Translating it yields CASSLVDRYSPLHF.

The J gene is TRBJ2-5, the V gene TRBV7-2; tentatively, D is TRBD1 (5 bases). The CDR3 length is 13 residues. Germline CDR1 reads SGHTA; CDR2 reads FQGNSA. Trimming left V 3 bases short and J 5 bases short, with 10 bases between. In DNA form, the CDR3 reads TGTGCCAGCAGCTTCTCAGCAGGGGAGACCCAGTACTTC. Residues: CASSFSAGETQYF.

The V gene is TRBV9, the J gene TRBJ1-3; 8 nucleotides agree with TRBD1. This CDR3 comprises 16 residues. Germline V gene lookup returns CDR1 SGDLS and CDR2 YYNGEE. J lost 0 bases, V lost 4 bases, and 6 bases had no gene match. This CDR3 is CASSRTGISSGNTIYF. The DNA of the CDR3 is TGTGCCAGCAGCCGGACAGGGATAAGCTCTGGAAACACCATATATTTT.

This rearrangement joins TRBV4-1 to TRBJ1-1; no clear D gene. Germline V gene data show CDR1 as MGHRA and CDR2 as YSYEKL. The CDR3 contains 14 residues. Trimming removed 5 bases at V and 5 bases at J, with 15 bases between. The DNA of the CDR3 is TGCGCCAGCAGCTTCAGACGGGGTTTAACTGAAGCTTTCTTT. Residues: CASSFRRGLTEAFF.

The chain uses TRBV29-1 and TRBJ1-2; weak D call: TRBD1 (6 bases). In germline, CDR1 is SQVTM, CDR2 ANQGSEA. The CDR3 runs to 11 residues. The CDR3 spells CIVLGAHGYTF. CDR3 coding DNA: TGCATCGTCCTGGGGGCTCATGGCTACACCTTC.

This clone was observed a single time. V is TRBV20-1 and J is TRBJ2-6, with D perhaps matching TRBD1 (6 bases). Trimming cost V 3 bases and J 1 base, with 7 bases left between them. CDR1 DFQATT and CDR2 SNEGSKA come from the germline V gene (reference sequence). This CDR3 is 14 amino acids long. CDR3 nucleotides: TGCAGTGCTAGTGGACAGTCTGGGGCCAACGTCCTGACTTTC. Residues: CSASGQSGANVLTF.

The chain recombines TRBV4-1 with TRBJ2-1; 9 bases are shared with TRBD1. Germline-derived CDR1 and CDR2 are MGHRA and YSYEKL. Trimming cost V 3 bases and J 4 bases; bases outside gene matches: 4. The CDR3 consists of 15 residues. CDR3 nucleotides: TGCGCCAGCAGCCACGGACAGGGGCCATACAATGAGCAGTTCTTC. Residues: CASSHGQGPYNEQFF.

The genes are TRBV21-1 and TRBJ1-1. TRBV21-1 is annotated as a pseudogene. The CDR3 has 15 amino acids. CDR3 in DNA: TGTGCCAGCAGCAAAGGGAGGGTACTGAACACTGAAGCTTTCTTT. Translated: CASSKGRVLNTEAFF.

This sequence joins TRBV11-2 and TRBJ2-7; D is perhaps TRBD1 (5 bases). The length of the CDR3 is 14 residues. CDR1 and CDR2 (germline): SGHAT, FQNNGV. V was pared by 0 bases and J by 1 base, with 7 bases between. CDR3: CASSLDRQSYEQYF. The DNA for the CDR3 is TGTGCCAGCAGCTTAGATCGACAGTCCTACGAGCAGTACTTC.

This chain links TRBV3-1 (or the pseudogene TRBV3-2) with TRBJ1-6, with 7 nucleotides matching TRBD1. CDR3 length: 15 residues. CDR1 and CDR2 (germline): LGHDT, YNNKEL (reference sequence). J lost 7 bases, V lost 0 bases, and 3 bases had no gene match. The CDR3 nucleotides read TGTGCCAGCAGCCAAGATCGACAGGGAAATTCACCCCTCCACTTT. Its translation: CASSQDRQGNSPLHF.

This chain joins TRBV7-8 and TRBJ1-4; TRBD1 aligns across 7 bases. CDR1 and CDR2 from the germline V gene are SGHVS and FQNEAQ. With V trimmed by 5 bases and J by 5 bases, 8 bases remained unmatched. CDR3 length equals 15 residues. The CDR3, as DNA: TGTGCCAGCAGCGCAGGGGGGACGGACAATGAAAAACTGTTTTTT. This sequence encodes CASSAGGTDNEKLFF.

The DNA for the CDR3 is TGTGCCAGCAGCCAATCCCTTAACGAGCAGTACTTC. It encodes CASSQSLNEQYF. The chain employs TRBV3-1 (or the pseudogene TRBV3-2) and TRBJ2-7; D is uncertain. Trimming shortened V by 2 bases and J by 5 bases, and 7 bases separated the two germline ends. The CDR3 is made up of 12 amino acids. Germline-derived CDR1 and CDR2 are LGHDT and YNNKEL (reference sequence).

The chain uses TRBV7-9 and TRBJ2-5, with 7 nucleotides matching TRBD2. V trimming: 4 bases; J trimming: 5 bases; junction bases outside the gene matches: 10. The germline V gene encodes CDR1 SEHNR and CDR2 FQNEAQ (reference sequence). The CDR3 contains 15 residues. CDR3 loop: CASSSWALGGETQYF. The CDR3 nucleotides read TGTGCCAGCAGCTCCTGGGCCCTCGGGGGGGAGACCCAGTACTTC. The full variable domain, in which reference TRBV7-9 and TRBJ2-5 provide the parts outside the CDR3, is DTGVSQNPRHKITKRGQNVTFRCDPISEHNRLYWYRQTLGQGPEFLTYFQNEAQLEKSRLLSDRFSAERPKGSFSTLEIQRTEQGDSAMYLCASSSWALGGETQYFGPGTRLLVL.

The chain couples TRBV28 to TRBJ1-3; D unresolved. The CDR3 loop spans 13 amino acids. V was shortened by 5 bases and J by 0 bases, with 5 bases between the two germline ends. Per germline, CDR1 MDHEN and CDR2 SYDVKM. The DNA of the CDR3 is TGTGCCAGCAGTCGCAGCTCTGGAAACACCATATATTTT. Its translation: CASSRSSGNTIYF.

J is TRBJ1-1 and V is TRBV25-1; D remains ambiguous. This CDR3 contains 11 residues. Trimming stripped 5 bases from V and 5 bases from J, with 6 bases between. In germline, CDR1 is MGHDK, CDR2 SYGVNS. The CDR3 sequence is CASSSRTEAFF. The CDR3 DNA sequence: TGTGCCAGCAGTTCGCGAACTGAAGCTTTCTTT.

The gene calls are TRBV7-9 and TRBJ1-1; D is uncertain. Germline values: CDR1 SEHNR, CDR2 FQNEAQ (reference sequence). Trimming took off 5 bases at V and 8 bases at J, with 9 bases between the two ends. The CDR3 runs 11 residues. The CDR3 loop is CASSPQSEAFF. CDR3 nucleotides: TGTGCCAGCAGCCCCCAGTCGGAAGCTTTCTTT.

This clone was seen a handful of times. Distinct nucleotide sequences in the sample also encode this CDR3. The CDR3 DNA reads as TGTGCCAGCAGTGAAAGCGGGGGACGCAATCAGCCCCAGCATTTT. Translated, it gives CASSESGGRNQPQHF. V usage is TRBV6-1 and J usage is TRBJ1-5, with D tentatively TRBD1 (5 bases). The CDR3 has 15 amino acids. V gave up 2 bases and J gave up 2 bases, with 10 bases separating them. Germline loops: CDR1 MNHNS, CDR2 SASEGT.

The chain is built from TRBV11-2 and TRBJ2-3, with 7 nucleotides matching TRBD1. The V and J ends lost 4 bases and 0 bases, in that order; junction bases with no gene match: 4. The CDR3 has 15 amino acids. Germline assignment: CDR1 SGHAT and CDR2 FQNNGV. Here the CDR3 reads CASSSRQGSTDTQYF. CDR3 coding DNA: TGTGCCAGCAGCTCAAGACAGGGTAGCACAGATACGCAGTATTTT.

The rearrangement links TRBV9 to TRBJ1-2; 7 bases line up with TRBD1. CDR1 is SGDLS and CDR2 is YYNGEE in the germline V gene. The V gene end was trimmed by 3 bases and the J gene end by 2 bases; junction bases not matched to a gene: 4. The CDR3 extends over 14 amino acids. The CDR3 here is CASSAQTGNYGYTF. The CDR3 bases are TGTGCCAGCAGCGCCCAGACAGGGAACTATGGCTACACCTTC.

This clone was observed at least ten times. The CDR3 loop is CASSFMRDEKLFF. The CDR3 region has the DNA TGTGCCAGCAGCTTCATGAGGGATGAAAAACTGTTTTTT. V gene TRBV5-6 combines with J gene TRBJ1-4; D unresolved. With 2 bases removed from V and 6 bases from J, the gap between germline ends came to 8 bases. The CDR3 has 13 amino acids. The germline V gene encodes CDR1 SGHDT and CDR2 YYEEEE.

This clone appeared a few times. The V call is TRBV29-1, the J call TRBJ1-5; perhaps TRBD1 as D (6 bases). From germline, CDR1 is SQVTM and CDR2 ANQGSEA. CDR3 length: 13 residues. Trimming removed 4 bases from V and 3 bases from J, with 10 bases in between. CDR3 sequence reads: CSVVGQPNQPQHF. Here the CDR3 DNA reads TGCAGCGTTGTCGGACAGCCCAATCAGCCCCAGCATTTT. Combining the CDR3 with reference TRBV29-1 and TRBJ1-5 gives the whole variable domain SAVISQKPSRDICQRGTSLTIQCQVDSQVTMMFWYRQQPGQSLTLIATANQGSEATYESGFVIDKFPISRPNLTFSTLTVSNMSPEDSSIYLCSVVGQPNQPQHFGDGTRLSIL.

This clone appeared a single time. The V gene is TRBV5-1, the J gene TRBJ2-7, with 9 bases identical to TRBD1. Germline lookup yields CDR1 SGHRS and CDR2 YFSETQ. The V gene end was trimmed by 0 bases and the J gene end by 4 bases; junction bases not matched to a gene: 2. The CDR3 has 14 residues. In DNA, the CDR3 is TGCGCCAGCAGCTTGGCCGGACAGGGGTACGAGCAGTACTTC. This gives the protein CASSLAGQGYEQYF.

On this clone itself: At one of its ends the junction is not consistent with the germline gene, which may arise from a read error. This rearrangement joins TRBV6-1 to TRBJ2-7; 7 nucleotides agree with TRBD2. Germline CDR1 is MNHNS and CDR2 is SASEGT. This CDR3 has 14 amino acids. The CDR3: CASREAGQVNEQYF. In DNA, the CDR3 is TGTGCCAGCAGGGAAGCGGGGCAGGTGAACGAGCAGTACTTC.

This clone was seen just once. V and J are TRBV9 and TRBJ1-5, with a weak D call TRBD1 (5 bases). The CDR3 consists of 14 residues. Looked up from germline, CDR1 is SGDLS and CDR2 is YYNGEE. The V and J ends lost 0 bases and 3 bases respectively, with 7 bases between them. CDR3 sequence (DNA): TGTGCCAGCAGCGTAGGGGGGGACAATCAGCCCCAGCATTTT. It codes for CASSVGGDNQPQHF.

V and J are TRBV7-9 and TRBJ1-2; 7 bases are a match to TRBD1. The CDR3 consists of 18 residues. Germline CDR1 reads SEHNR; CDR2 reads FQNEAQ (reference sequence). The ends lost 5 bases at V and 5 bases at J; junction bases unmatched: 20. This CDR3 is CASSNRQGSGQVGYGYTF. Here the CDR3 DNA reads TGTGCCAGCAGCAACCGACAGGGATCGGGTCAAGTAGGGTATGGCTACACCTTC.

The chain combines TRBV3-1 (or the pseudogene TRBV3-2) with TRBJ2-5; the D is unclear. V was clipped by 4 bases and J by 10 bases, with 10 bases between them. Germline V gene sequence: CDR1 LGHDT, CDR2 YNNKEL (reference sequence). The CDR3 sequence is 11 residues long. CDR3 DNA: TGTGCCAGCAGCCGCGGCCTTAGCCAGTACTTC. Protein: CASSRGLSQYF.

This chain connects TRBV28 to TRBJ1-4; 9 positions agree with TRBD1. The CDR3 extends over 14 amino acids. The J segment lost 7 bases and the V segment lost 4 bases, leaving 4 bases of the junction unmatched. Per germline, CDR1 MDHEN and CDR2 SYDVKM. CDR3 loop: CASSSGTGLEKLFF. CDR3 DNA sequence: TGTGCCAGCAGTTCCGGGACAGGGCTTGAAAAACTGTTTTTT.

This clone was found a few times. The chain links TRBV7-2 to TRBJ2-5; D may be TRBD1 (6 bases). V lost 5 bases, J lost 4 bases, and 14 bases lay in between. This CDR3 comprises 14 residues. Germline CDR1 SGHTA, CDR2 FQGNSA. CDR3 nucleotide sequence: TGTGCCAGCAGCCGTGGACAGAGGGGAGAGACCCAGTACTTC. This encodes CASSRGQRGETQYF.

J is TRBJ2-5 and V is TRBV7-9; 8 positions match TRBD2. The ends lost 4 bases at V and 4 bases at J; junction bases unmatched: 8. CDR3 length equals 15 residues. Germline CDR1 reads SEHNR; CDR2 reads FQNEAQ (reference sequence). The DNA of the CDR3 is TGTGCCAGCAGCTCCGGGGGGGCCCCCCCAGAGACCCAGTACTTC. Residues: CASSSGGAPPETQYF.